A selection of T cell receptor beta chains follows, all from one sample in a study of cytomegalovirus exposure and HLA in healthy donors. Generated by immunoSEQ multiplex PCR, the TCRdb table keeps only in-frame clones and is missing some. The sample carries approximately 150,000 clones, around 66% recorded once. The sequenced sample consisted of PBMCs. The receptors shown here come from a woman aged 30 to 39 in good health and CMV-seropositive. Each CDR3 is given with its conserved first and last residue. A D gene is named only where the DNA matches it firmly. A clone size is listed for some rows: how often the clone was seen (once, few, many), or a class if it is expanded.

14,TRBJ2-1,-,few,TRBV5-1,CASSLDREYNEQFF
18,TRBJ2-5,TRBD2,-,TRBV5-1,CASSLVLAGGGLQETQYF
17,TRBJ2-5,TRBD2,-,TRBV4-2,CASSQDLAGAYQETQYF
12,TRBJ1-5,-,-,TRBV7-2,CASSLGSQPQHF
17,TRBJ2-1,TRBD1,-,TRBV27,CASSGDHGTGTYNEQFF
15,TRBJ2-2,TRBD1,-,TRBV7-6,CASSFGTGVHGELFF
13,TRBJ2-5,-,-,TRBV9,CASSVWEAETQYF
14,TRBJ2-3,-,once,TRBV5-6,CASSSVAVTDTQYF
11,TRBJ2-1,-,-,TRBV29-1,CSVPFGNEQFF
11,TRBJ2-1,-,-,TRBV2,CAKYSGNEQFF
15,TRBJ1-1,TRBD1,once,TRBV23-1,CARRTGQGKDTEAFF
15,TRBJ1-1,TRBD1,-,TRBV11-2,CASSFTGTGKTEAFF
15,TRBJ1-3,-,-,TRBV19,CASSLGGNSGNTIYF
18,TRBJ2-1,TRBD2,few,TRBV7-2,CASSLGRTSGSGYNEQFF
10,TRBJ1-1,-,-,TRBV30,CAWRNGEAFF
16,TRBJ2-3,TRBD2,-,TRBV7-3,CASSRPSGGSTDTQYF
14,TRBJ1-6,-,-,TRBV30,CAWSQAGYRSPLHF
12,TRBJ1-5,-,-,TRBV7-9,CSSSLDGDPQHF
13,TRBJ2-5,-,-,TRBV5-1,CASGGTAQETQYF
15,TRBJ2-3,-,-,TRBV19,CASTKDRDLTDTQYF
17,TRBJ2-1,TRBD2,-,TRBV4-1,CASRAIASGGAVNEQFF
14,TRBJ1-2,-,-,TRBV19,CASTPPAGGYGYTF
15,TRBJ1-1,TRBD1,once,TRBV5-1,CASRDREGFNTEAFF
19,TRBJ2-5,TRBD2,once,TRBV7-3,CASSLRGLAGGQNQETQYF